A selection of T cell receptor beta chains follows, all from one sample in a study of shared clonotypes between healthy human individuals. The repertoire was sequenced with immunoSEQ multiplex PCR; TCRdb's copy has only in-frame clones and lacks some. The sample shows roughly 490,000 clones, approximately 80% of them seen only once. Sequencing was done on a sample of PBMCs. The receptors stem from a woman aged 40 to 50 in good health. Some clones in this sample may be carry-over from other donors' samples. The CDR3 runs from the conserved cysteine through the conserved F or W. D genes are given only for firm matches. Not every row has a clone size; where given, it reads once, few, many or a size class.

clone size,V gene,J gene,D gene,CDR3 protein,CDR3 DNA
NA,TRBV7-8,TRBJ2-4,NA,CASSLAQGGTDIQYF,TGTGCCAGCAGCTTAGCGCAGGGCGGTACGGACATTCAGTACTTC
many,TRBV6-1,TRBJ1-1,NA,CASSEEVGAYTEAFF,TGTGCCAGCAGTGAAGAAGTGGGGGCTTACACTGAAGCTTTCTTT
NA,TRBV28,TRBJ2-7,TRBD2,CASSGTSGSWSYEQYF,TGTGCCAGCAGCGGGACTAGCGGGAGTTGGTCCTACGAGCAGTACTTC
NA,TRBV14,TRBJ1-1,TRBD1,CASSRDRNTEAFF,TGTGCCAGCAGCCGGGACAGGAACACTGAAGCTTTCTTT
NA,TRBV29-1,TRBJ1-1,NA,CSVEEVRGNTEAFF,TGCAGCGTTGAAGAGGTCAGGGGGAACACTGAAGCTTTCTTT
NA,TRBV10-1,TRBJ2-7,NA,CASSDPQTYEQYF,TGCGCCAGCAGTGATCCCCAAACCTACGAGCAGTACTTC
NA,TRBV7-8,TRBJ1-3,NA,CASSQQYSGNTIYF,TGTGCCAGCAGCCAGCAATACTCTGGAAACACCATATATTTT
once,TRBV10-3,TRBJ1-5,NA,CATKDRTYQPQHF,TGTGCCACCAAGGACAGAACCTATCAGCCCCAGCATTTT
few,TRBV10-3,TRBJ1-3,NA,CAISKQASGTSGNTIYF,TGTGCCATCAGTAAACAGGCATCGGGTACCTCTGGAAACACCATATATTTT
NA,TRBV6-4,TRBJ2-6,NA,CASSDSGSSGANVLTF,TGTGCCAGCAGTGACTCAGGTTCCTCTGGGGCCAACGTCCTGACTTTC
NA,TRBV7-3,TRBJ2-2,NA,CASGKNRESGELFF,TGTGCCAGCGGGAAGAACAGGGAATCCGGGGAGCTGTTTTTT
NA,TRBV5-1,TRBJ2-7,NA,CASSSETGGPYEQYF,TGCGCCAGCAGCTCCGAGACAGGCGGCCCCTACGAGCAGTACTTC
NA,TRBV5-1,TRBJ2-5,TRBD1,CASSLALGTGTETQYF,TGCGCCAGCAGCTTGGCCTTGGGGACAGGGACCGAGACCCAGTACTTC
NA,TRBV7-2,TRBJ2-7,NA,CASSFGLGGYEQYF,TGTGCCAGCAGCTTTGGTCTCGGGGGATACGAGCAGTACTTC
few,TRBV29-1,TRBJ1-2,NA,CSIDGAGERGSNYGYTF,TGCAGCATAGACGGGGCAGGGGAAAGAGGGTCTAACTATGGCTACACCTTC
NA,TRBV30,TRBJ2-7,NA,CAWSSGIVNYEQYF,TGTGCCTGGAGTTCTGGTATTGTCAACTACGAGCAGTACTTC
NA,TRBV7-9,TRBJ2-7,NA,CASSSRAATYEQYF,TGTGCCAGCAGCTCGCGGGCTGCGACCTACGAGCAGTACTTC
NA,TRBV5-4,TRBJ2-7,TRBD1,CASSLETGAEQYF,TGTGCCAGCAGCTTGGAGACAGGGGCCGAGCAGTACTTC
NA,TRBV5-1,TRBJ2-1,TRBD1,CASRETGESYNEQFF,TGCGCCAGCAGAGAAACAGGGGAATCCTACAATGAGCAGTTCTTC
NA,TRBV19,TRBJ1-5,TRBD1,CASSHRGGNQPQHF,TGTGCCAGTAGCCACAGGGGCGGCAATCAGCCCCAGCATTTT
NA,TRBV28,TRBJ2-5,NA,CASSSVQETQYF,TGTGCCAGCAGCTCCGTACAAGAGACCCAGTACTTC
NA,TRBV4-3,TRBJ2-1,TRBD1,CASSQDSGGYNEQFF,TGCGCCAGCAGCCAAGATTCAGGGGGCTACAATGAGCAGTTCTTC
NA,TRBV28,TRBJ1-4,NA,CASSDQWGNEKLFF,TGTGCCAGCAGTGACCAGTGGGGTAATGAAAAACTGTTTTTT
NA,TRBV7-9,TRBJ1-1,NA,CASSQSPEAFF,TGTGCCAGCAGCCAAAGCCCAGAAGCTTTCTTT
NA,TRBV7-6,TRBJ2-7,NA,CASSLEVQYEQYF,TGTGCCAGCAGCTTAGAGGTTCAGTACGAGCAGTACTTC
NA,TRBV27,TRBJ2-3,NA,CASSRSRDTQYF,TGTGCCAGCAGCAGGTCTCGGGATACGCAGTATTTT
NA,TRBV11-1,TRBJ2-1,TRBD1,CASSKDRGPYNEQFF,TGTGCCAGCAGCAAGGACAGGGGACCCTACAATGAGCAGTTCTTC
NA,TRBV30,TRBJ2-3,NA,CAWSLLGPSTDTQYF,TGTGCCTGGAGTCTTTTGGGGCCGAGCACAGATACGCAGTATTTC
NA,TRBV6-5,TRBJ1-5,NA,CASSPRQGQPQHF,TGTGCCAGCAGCCCCCGGCAGGGGCAACCCCAGCATTTT
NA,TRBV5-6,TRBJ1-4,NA,CASSLGGDEKLFF,TGTGCCAGCAGCTTGGGCGGGGATGAAAAACTGTTTTTT
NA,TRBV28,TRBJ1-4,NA,CASSATSEKLFF,TGTGCCAGCAGTGCCACAAGCGAAAAACTGTTTTTT
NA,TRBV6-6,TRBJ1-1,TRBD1,CASRGQGRTEAFF,TGTGCCAGCAGAGGACAGGGGAGGACTGAAGCTTTCTTT
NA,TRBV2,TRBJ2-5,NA,CASSKKNQGLETQYF,TGTGCCAGCAGTAAAAAAAACCAGGGGCTGGAGACCCAGTACTTC
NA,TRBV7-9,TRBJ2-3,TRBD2,CASSLMALGGADTQYF,TGTGCCAGCAGCTTAATGGCCCTGGGAGGGGCAGATACGCAGTATTTT
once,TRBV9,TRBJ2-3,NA,CASSAPAGRTDTQYF,TGTGCCAGCAGCGCTCCGGCAGGGCGCACAGATACGCAGTATTTT
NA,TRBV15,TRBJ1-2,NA,CATSTSPEGPGGYTF,TGTGCCACCAGCACCTCCCCGGAGGGCCCGGGGGGCTACACCTTC
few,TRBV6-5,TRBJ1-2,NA,CASSQQGNYGYTF,TGTGCCAGCAGCCAACAGGGTAACTATGGCTACACCTTC
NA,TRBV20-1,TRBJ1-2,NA,CSAQGRSGYTF,TGCAGTGCCCAGGGAAGGAGCGGCTACACCTTC
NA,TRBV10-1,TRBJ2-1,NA,CASSEGGSSYNEQFF,TGCGCCAGCAGTGAAGGCGGTAGCTCCTACAATGAGCAGTTCTTC
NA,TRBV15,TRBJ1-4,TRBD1,CATSTDRSNEKLFF,TGTGCCACCAGCACGGACAGGTCTAATGAAAAACTGTTTTTT
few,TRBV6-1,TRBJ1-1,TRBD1,CASSALRGSNTEAFF,TGTGCCAGCAGTGCCCTCAGGGGGTCGAACACTGAAGCTTTCTTT
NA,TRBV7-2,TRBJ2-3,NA,CASSLGPGGTDTQYF,TGTGCCAGCAGCTTAGGTCCCGGGGGCACAGATACGCAGTATTTT